What follows describes a single TCR beta chain. Its target is unknown. The CDR3 totals 16 residues. Germline CDR1 MDHEN, CDR2 SYDVKM. V was shortened by 2 bases and J by 0 bases, with 13 bases between the two germline ends. The time point here: newly diagnosed GD, antithyroid drugs for less than 3 months. Researchers made the TCR library from RNA that was extracted from PBMCs. HTBI primers from iRepertoire and Arm-PCR of CDR3 regions yielded the TCR beta libraries. Via MiXCR, TCRdb re-called the multiplex PCR reads, giving one row per CDR3 protein. The sample holds roughly 510,000 distinct CDR3 sequences, roughly a sixth seen once. The data stem from a study of regulatory T cells in long-lasting Graves disease. The study's findings and limits: With 2,500 to 3,500 shared public clonotypes, persistent patients exceeded new patients, who shared roughly 920.

These data were also filed under a second study, of T cells in Graves' hyperthyroidism and ophthalmopathy.

This material consisted of peripheral blood mononuclear cells (PBMCs), taken at new diagnosis, from a patient treated with antithyroid drugs. This rearrangement joins TRBV28 to TRBJ1-1; D perhaps matches TRBD1 (5 bases). The sequence was collected from a man in his late teens or twenties with Graves disease. CDR3 loop: CASSLPGRQMNTEAFF. DNA for the CDR3: TGTGCCAGCAGTTTACCGGGACGGCAGATGAACACTGAAGCTTTCTTT.